A selection of T cell receptor beta chains follows, all from one sample in a study of blood T cell repertoires in COVID-19. The assay was immunoSEQ multiplex PCR, and TCRdb's table has in-frame clones only and misses some. Of 190,000 or so clones in the sample, about 95% were seen once. The material sequenced was peripheral blood. These TCRs come from a young man with COVID-19, enrolled during active disease. Both conserved end residues are part of each CDR3.

>TRBV2|TRBJ1-5
CASSLGQGSNQPQHF
>TRBV15|TRBJ2-3
CATSSGEGTDTQYF
>TRBV4-1|TRBJ1-2
CASSQDPTDTNYGYTF
>TRBV4-1|TRBJ2-7
CASSQATLAGGSSYEQYF
>TRBV7-6|TRBJ1-1
CASSSTGALGTEAFF
>TRBV9|TRBJ2-7
CASTPGLDNYEQYF
>TRBV7-2|TRBJ1-5
CASSFSRDRNQPQHF
>TRBV6-5|TRBJ2-5
CASSYSKKGGKETQYF
>TRBV9|TRBJ1-2
CASSVGGGSGYGYTF
>TRBV11-2|TRBJ2-1
CASSLAPAGQSYNEQFF
>TRBV5-4|TRBJ1-1
CASRRTGGPEAFF
>TRBV5-1|TRBJ2-4
CASSFKGQATKNIQYF
>TRBV2|TRBJ2-2
CASSEQGQATGELFF
>TRBV11-2|TRBJ1-2
CASSLAGWGYGYTF
>TRBV18|TRBJ2-3
CASSPDSSTDTQYF
>TRBV5-6|TRBJ2-3
CASSYHSGTGFTDTQYF
>TRBV7-3|TRBJ2-1
CASSKTGKSYNEQFF
>TRBV3-1/TRBV3-2|TRBJ1-1
CASSQVQGASSKVTEAFF
>TRBV6-5|TRBJ1-2
CASSRGVTNYGYTF
>TRBV6-5|TRBJ2-7
CASSYGANSYEQYF
>TRBV7-9|TRBJ1-1
CASSRAGNTEAFF
>TRBV6-5|TRBJ1-3
CASSLPGGGNTIYF
>TRBV25-1|TRBJ2-1
CASRHTSGILFF
>TRBV21-1|TRBJ1-5
CASSKIPGEGNQPQHF
>TRBV5-1|TRBJ1-2
CASSLGADFNYGYTF
>TRBV19|TRBJ2-7
CASSISTPYEQYF
>TRBV5-1|TRBJ2-1
CASSLVRGNNEQFF
>TRBV10-3|TRBJ1-1
CAISEPGADGTEAFF
>TRBV10-3|TRBJ2-1
CAISELGGRNEQFF
>TRBV12-3/TRBV12-4|TRBJ2-7
CASSPGTLYEQYF
>TRBV10-3|TRBJ2-1
CAISESRGLNEQFF
>TRBV25-1|TRBJ2-7
CASSPPGQGLDPYEQYF
>TRBV4-1|TRBJ2-1
CASSQGGASRDRSYNEQFF
>TRBV4-1|TRBJ1-2
CASSHLDRDYYGYTF
>TRBV5-4|TRBJ1-5
CASSLGGTDQPQHF
>TRBV7-9|TRBJ2-2
CASSSLSGTTSRAGELFF
>TRBV29-1|TRBJ2-3
CSVEFSYTQYF
>TRBV6-6|TRBJ2-5
CASSYLGGGYQETQYF
>TRBV3-1/TRBV3-2|TRBJ1-2
CASSQGQGGYTF
>TRBV11-1|TRBJ1-2
CASSSTGVEYGYTF
>TRBV6-5|TRBJ1-6
CASSSLTDSPLHF
>TRBV4-1|TRBJ2-3
CASSQEGGAHFMYF
>TRBV5-4|TRBJ2-3
CASSLDGGAGDTQYF
>TRBV18|TRBJ2-2
CASAIQGNTGELFF
>TRBV7-9|TRBJ2-7
CASSSGTYEQYF
>TRBV4-1|TRBJ2-7
CASSHLLTGSYEQYF
>TRBV3-1/TRBV3-2|TRBJ2-6
CASSRDSSGANVLTF
>TRBV2|TRBJ2-7
CASSESRSEYYEQYF
>TRBV30|TRBJ1-5
CAWSVTQANQPQHF
>TRBV5-1|TRBJ2-7
CASSLVLGGEQYF
>TRBV6-1|TRBJ2-7
CASSEGTGPSYEQYF
>TRBV10-3|TRBJ2-5
CAISEAGVLETQYF
>TRBV5-1|TRBJ1-4
CASSPSSPGQPNEKLFF